A selection of T cell receptor beta chains follows, all from one sample in a study of blood T cell repertoires in COVID-19. Clones were read by immunoSEQ multiplex PCR, and TCRdb kept only the in-frame ones, dropping some. The sample shows under 350,000 clones, 85% to 90% of them seen only once. The sequenced material came from peripheral blood. All receptors come from a middle-aged man with acute or convalescent COVID-19. Each CDR3 is given with its conserved first and last residue. Fields, in order: clone size, J gene, D gene, V gene, CDR3 DNA, CDR3 protein. The D gene is left open where the match is weak. Only some rows state a clone size, as once, few, many or a class for expanded clones.

once,TRBJ1-2,TRBD1,TRBV29-1,TGCAGCGTTCAGGGGGCTGGCTATGGCTACACCTTC,CSVQGAGYGYTF
-,TRBJ2-3,-,TRBV7-3,TGTGCCAGCAGCTTAGTCGGGGATACGCAGTATTTT,CASSLVGDTQYF
once,TRBJ1-3,-,TRBV2,TGTGCCAGCACCATTGACCGGGCTGGAAACACCATATATTTT,CASTIDRAGNTIYF
-,TRBJ2-1,TRBD2,TRBV7-2,TGTGCCTCCAAGGGACTAGCTCTTTACAATGAGCAGTTCTTC,CASKGLALYNEQFF
-,TRBJ1-2,-,TRBV6-5,TGTGCCAGCAAAACCCTAACAGAAGCTAACTATGGCTACACCTTC,CASKTLTEANYGYTF
-,TRBJ2-2,-,TRBV11-2,TGTGCCAGCAGCAAGACCCGGGCCGGGGAGCTGTTTTTT,CASSKTRAGELFF
few,TRBJ1-1,-,TRBV19,TGTGCCACTCATGACAGGATGAACACTGAAGCTTTCTTT,CATHDRMNTEAFF
-,TRBJ1-2,-,TRBV9,TGTGCCAGCAGCGCTCGACAGAGCACCAACTATGGCTACACCTTC,CASSARQSTNYGYTF
-,TRBJ1-1,-,TRBV6-5,TGTGCCAGCAGTTACCGGAGCGACACTGAAGCTTTCTTT,CASSYRSDTEAFF
-,TRBJ1-2,-,TRBV24-1,TGTGCCACCAGTACAGAAAGCTATGGCTACACCTTC,CATSTESYGYTF
-,TRBJ1-2,-,TRBV5-6,TGTGCCAGCAGCTCGAATACAGGGAATGGCTACACCTTC,CASSSNTGNGYTF
-,TRBJ1-3,-,TRBV3-1/TRBV3-2,TGTGCCAGCAGCCAAGTTCAGGGATGGGCAAACACCATATATTTT,CASSQVQGWANTIYF
-,TRBJ1-1,-,TRBV4-1,TGCGCCAGCAGCCTCCGGGAGGCGGACACTGAAGCTTTCTTT,CASSLREADTEAFF
-,TRBJ2-3,-,TRBV7-9,TGTGCCAGCACCCCCCCCACACAGCGGTCACTAGTAGGCACAGATACGCAGTATTTT,CASTPPTQRSLVGTDTQYF
-,TRBJ1-1,-,TRBV5-4,TGTGCCAGCAGCCGACAGGACACTGAAGCTTTCTTT,CASSRQDTEAFF
-,TRBJ1-1,-,TRBV6-6,TGTGCCAGCAGTCTCTCGGGGGACACTGAAGCTTTCTTT,CASSLSGDTEAFF
-,TRBJ1-3,-,TRBV5-1,TGCGCCAGCAGGACGGGGGGTGCGAGCTCTGGAAACACCATATATTTT,CASRTGGASSGNTIYF
-,TRBJ2-7,TRBD2,TRBV5-4,TGTGCCAGCAGCTTCGGACTAGTAGGGTACTACGAGCAGTACTTC,CASSFGLVGYYEQYF
-,TRBJ2-3,-,TRBV24-1,TGTGCCACCAGTGGTCTCCTTAGCACAGATACGCAGTATTTT,CATSGLLSTDTQYF
-,TRBJ1-1,-,TRBV5-1,TGCGCCAGCAGCTTCCTTCCCCGGGGCACTGAAGCTTTCTTT,CASSFLPRGTEAFF
-,TRBJ1-4,-,TRBV19,TGTGCCAGTAGTATGACTGGGGAGTGGGAAAAACTGTTTTTT,CASSMTGEWEKLFF
-,TRBJ2-7,-,TRBV7-9,TGTGCCAGCAGCTTAGGAGAGACAGGATACGAGCAGTACTTC,CASSLGETGYEQYF
-,TRBJ1-6,TRBD1,TRBV6-5,TGTGCCAGCAGTACCCAGGGGGAGAATTCACCCCTCCACTTT,CASSTQGENSPLHF
-,TRBJ1-6,-,TRBV4-1,TGCGCCAGCAGCCAAGCTCCCCGGGTTGGCGGCGATTCACCCCTCCACTTT,CASSQAPRVGGDSPLHF
few,TRBJ1-2,TRBD1,TRBV7-2,TGTGCCAGCAGCCCCGACAGGGGCGGCGGCTACACCTTC,CASSPDRGGGYTF
-,TRBJ1-2,-,TRBV6-1,TGTGCCAGCAGTGAAGCCAGCCCGAGGAACTATGGCTACACCTTC,CASSEASPRNYGYTF
once,TRBJ2-7,-,TRBV11-2,TGTGCCAGCAGCTCCGCAGGGGACTACGAGCAGTACTTC,CASSSAGDYEQYF
-,TRBJ1-3,-,TRBV5-8,TGTGCCAGCAGCCCGGTGGGAAACACCATATATTTT,CASSPVGNTIYF
few,TRBJ1-1,TRBD1,TRBV7-8,TGTGCCAGCAGCTTAGACTGGCAGGGGGGAACTGAAGCTTTCTTT,CASSLDWQGGTEAFF
-,TRBJ2-2,-,TRBV19,TGTGCCAGTAGAGTTCAGGTTAACACCGGGGAGCTGTTTTTT,CASRVQVNTGELFF
-,TRBJ2-7,-,TRBV6-5,TGTGCCAGCAGTTCCAAAACGGTACCCTACGAGCAGTACTTC,CASSSKTVPYEQYF
-,TRBJ1-5,-,TRBV30,TGTGCCTGGAGTCCCAGGCAGGAGGGTCCCCAGCATTTT,CAWSPRQEGPQHF
-,TRBJ1-2,-,TRBV18,TGTGCCAGCTCACCCGCTAGAGAAGGCTACACCTTC,CASSPAREGYTF
-,TRBJ1-4,TRBD1,TRBV2,TGTGCCAGCAGCCTCTATCGGCAGGGACAGGGGGGTGAAAAACTGTTTTTT,CASSLYRQGQGGEKLFF
-,TRBJ1-6,-,TRBV2,TGTGCCAGCAGATACAGGATTAGTTCACCCCTCCACTTT,CASRYRISSPLHF
-,TRBJ1-5,-,TRBV6-5,TGTGCCAGCAGTCCTACAGTTTACCAGCCCCAGCATTTT,CASSPTVYQPQHF
-,TRBJ1-5,-,TRBV10-2,TGCGCCAGCAGTGACTATGGGGGGACGGATCAGCCCCAGCATTTT,CASSDYGGTDQPQHF
once,TRBJ1-5,-,TRBV19,TGTGCCAGTAGTTTCTTAGGGGATCAGCCCCAGCATTTT,CASSFLGDQPQHF